The entry that follows covers one T cell receptor (beta chain) sequence. The sample belongs to a study of shared clonotypes between healthy human individuals. The study ran the assay at deep level. Replicate PCRs for sorted subsets used around 200 ng DNA; this equaled tens of thousands of T cell genomes. The method was immunoSEQ multiplex PCR; TCRdb's version includes in-frame clones alone and lacks a portion of them. The sample lists around 2,100,000 clones; roughly 95% were seen once. Germline trimming cut 7 bases from V and 0 bases from J; bases unmatched to any gene: 5. Germline V gene sequence: CDR1 MNHNS, CDR2 SASEGT. CDR3 size: 14 residues. Naive-designated CD8 cells lacked CD45RO, were positively enriched for CCR7, and omitted terminally differentiated effector memory CD45RA+ cells.

Sequencing used naive CD8+ T cells sorted from blood. This clonotype was obtained from a man aged 18 to 30 in good health. The chain joins TRBV6-1 to TRBJ2-7; TRBD2 agrees at 8 bases. CDR3 DNA sequence: TGTGCCAGCATGGTAGCGGGGCTCTCCTACGAGCAGTACTTC. Protein: CASMVAGLSYEQYF.